What follows is one T cell receptor (beta chain) and its context. What it binds is not known. Researchers ran the PCR with 60 Vbeta and 13 Jbeta primers. The repertoire was sequenced with immunoSEQ multiplex PCR; TCRdb's copy has only in-frame clones and lacks some. Of under 130,000 clones listed, around 60% are singletons. This record comes from a study of cytomegalovirus exposure and HLA in healthy donors. The study's findings and limits: Earlier findings revealed that most TCR beta V segments proved productive either about 87% or about 30% of the time.

J gave up 14 bases and V 1 base, and 12 bases lay outside the gene matches. The CDR3 has 15 amino acids. CDR1 is MGHRA, CDR2 YSYEKL, per germline. This chain uses TRBV4-1 with TRBJ1-5, with 9 bases aligning to TRBD1. Material for sequencing was PBMCs. This clonotype originated in a man aged 25-45 years in good health and CMV-seropositive. This chain's CDR3 is CASSQAAITGTGKHF. The CDR3 coding sequence is TGCGCCAGCAGCCAAGCTGCGATAACCGGGACAGGGAAGCATTTT.